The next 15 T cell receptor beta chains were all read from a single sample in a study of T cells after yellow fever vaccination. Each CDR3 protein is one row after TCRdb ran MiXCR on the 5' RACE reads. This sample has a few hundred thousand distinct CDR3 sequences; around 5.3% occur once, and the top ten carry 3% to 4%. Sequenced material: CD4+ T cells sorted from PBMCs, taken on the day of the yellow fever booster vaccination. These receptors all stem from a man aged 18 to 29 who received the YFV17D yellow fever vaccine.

CDR3 in DNA: TGCAGCGTTGAAACGCAGCCCAATCAGCCCCAGCATTTT. Residues: CSVETQPNQPQHF. The J gene is TRBJ1-5, the V gene TRBV29-1, with unresolved D. The CDR3 contains 13 residues. Germline loops: CDR1 SQVTM, CDR2 ANQGSEA. The V end was cut by 2 bases, the J end by 3 bases, with 8 bases between.

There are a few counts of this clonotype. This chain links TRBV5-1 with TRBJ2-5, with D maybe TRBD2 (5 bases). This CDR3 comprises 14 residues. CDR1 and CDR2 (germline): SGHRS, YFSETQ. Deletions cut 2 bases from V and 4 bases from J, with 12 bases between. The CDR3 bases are TGCGCCAGCAGCTTCCGAAGCGGCGGAGAGACCCAGTACTTC. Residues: CASSFRSGGETQYF.

CDR3 in DNA: TGTGCCTGGAGTAGTGTGGGGGAAAAACTGTTTTTT. The encoded protein is CAWSSVGEKLFF. J is TRBJ1-4 and V is TRBV30, with no clear D. The germline gives CDR1 GTSNPN, CDR2 SVGIG (reference sequence). V lost 2 bases, J lost 8 bases, and 9 bases lay in between. This CDR3 contains 12 residues. Drawing the rest from reference TRBV30 and TRBJ1-4, the complete variable domain is SQTIHQWPATLVQPVGSPLSLECTVEGTSNPNLYWYRQAAGRGLQLLFYSVGIGQISSEVPQNLSASRPQDRQFILSSKKLLLSDSGFYLCAWSSVGEKLFFGSGTQLSVL.

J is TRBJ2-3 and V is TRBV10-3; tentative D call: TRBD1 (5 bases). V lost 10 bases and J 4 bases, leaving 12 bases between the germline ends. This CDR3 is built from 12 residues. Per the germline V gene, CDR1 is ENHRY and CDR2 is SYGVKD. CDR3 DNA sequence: TGTGCCACTCAAGGGGATCCAGATACGCAGTATTTT. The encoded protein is CATQGDPDTQYF.

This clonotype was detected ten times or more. CDR3 sequence reads: CSVERGGRVQETQYF. CDR3 in DNA: TGCAGCGTTGAGCGGGGGGGCCGGGTACAAGAGACCCAGTACTTC. The rearrangement uses TRBV29-1 and TRBJ2-5; 9 bases align to TRBD2. This CDR3 contains 15 residues. The V gene end was trimmed by 3 bases and the J gene end by 2 bases; junction bases not matched to a gene: 7. Per the germline V gene, CDR1 is SQVTM and CDR2 is ANQGSEA.

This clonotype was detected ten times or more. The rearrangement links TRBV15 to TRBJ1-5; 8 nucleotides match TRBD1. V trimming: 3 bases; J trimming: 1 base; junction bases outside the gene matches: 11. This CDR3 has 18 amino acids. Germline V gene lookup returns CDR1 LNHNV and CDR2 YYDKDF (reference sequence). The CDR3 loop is CATSRRWTGQESNQPQHF. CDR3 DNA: TGTGCCACCAGCAGGCGTTGGACAGGGCAGGAAAGCAATCAGCCCCAGCATTTT.

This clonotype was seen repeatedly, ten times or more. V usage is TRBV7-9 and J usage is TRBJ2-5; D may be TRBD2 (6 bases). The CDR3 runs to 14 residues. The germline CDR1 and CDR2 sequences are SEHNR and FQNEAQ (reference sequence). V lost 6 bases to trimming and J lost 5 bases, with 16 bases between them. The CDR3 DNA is TGTGCCAGCAGTCTCGGACCTGCGGGGGAGACCCAGTACTTC. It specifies CASSLGPAGETQYF.

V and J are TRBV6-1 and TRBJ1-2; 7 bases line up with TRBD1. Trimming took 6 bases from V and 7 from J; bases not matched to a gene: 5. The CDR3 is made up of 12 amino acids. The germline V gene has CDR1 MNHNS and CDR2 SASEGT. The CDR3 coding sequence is TGTGCCAGCAGCGACAGGGCCTTTGGCTACACCTTC. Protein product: CASSDRAFGYTF.

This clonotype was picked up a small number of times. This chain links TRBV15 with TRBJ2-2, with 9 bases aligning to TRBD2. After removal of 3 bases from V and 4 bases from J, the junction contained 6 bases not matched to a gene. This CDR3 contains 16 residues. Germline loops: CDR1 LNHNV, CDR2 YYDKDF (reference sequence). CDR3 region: CATSSPGLAGTGELFF. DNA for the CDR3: TGTGCCACCAGCAGCCCGGGACTAGCAGGCACCGGGGAGCTGTTTTTT.

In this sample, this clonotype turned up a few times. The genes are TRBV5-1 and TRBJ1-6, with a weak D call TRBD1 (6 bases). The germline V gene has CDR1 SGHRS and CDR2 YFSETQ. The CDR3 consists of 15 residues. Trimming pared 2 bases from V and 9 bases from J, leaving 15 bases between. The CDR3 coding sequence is TGCGCCAGCAGCTTAGATGCGGGAGGGGGTTCACCCCTCCACTTT. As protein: CASSLDAGGGSPLHF.

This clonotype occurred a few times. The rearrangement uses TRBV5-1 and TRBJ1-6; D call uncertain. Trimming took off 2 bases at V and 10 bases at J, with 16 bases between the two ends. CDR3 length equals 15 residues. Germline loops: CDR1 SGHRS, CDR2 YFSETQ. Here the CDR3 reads CASSLAGELRSPLHF. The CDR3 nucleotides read TGCGCCAGCAGCTTAGCTGGGGAGCTACGGTCACCCCTCCACTTT.

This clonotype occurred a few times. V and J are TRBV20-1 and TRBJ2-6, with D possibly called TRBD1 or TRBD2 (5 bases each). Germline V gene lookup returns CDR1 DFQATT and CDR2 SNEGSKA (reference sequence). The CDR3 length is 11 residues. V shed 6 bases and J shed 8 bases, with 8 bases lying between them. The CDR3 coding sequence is TGCAGTGCCCCGGGACCCAACGTCCTGACTTTC. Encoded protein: CSAPGPNVLTF.

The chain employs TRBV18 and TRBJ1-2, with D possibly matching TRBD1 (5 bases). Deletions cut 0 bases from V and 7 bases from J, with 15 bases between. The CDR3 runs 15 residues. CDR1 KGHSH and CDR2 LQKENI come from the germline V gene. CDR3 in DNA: TGTGCCAGCTCACCACCGCAGGCCGGGACCGGTGGCTACACCTTC. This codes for CASSPPQAGTGGYTF.

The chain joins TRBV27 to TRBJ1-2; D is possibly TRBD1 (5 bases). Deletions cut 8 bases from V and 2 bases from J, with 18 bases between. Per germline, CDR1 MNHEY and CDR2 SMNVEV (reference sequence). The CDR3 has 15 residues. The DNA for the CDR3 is TGTGCCAGCTCTTACAAGGCGGACACGAACTATGGCTACACCTTC. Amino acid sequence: CASSYKADTNYGYTF.

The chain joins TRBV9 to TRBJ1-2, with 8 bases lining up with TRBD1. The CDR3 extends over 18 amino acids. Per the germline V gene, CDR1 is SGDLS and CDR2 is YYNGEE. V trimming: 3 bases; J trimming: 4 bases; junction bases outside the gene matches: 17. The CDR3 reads CASSGAGDRRRRGYGYTF. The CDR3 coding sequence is TGTGCCAGCAGCGGAGCGGGGGACAGGCGACGAAGGGGCTATGGCTACACCTTC. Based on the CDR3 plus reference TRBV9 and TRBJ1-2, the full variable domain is DSGVTQTPKHLITATGQRVTLRCSPRSGDLSVYWYQQSLDQGLQFLIQYYNGEERAKGNILERFSAQQFPDLHSELNLSSLELGDSALYFCASSGAGDRRRRGYGYTFGSGTRLTVV.